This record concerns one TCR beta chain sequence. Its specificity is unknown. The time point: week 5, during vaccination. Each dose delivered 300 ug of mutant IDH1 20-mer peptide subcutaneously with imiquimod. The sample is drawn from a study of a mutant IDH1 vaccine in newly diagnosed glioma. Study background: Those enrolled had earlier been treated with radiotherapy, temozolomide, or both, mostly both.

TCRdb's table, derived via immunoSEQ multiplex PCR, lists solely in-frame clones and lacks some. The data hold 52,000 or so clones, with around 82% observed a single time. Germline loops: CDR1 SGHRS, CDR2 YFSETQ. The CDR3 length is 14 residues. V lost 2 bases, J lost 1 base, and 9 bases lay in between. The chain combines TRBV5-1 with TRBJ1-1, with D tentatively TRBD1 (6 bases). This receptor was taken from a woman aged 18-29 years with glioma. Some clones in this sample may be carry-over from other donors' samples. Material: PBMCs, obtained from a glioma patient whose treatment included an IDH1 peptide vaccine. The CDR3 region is CASSFGGSNTEAFF. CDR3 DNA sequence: TGCGCCAGCAGCTTTGGGGGCTCGAACACTGAAGCTTTCTTT.